The 30 T cell receptor beta chains below all came from one sample that was sequenced in a study of T cell responses to AZD1222 COVID-19 vaccine. TCRdb's table, derived via immunoSEQ multiplex PCR, lists solely in-frame clones and lacks some. The sample has 160,000 or so clones, 85% to 90% seen once. Material: peripheral blood, obtained 28 days after the second AZD1222 dose. These receptors were collected from an adult who received the AZD1222 COVID-19 vaccine.

The chain employs TRBV7-9 and TRBJ1-2, with 9 bases that match TRBD1. In germline, CDR1 is SEHNR, CDR2 FQNEAQ (reference sequence). The trim removed 5 bases at V and 8 bases at J, leaving 3 bases unmatched. The CDR3 covers 12 residues. CDR3: CASSVTGGGYTF. In DNA, the CDR3 is TGTGCCAGCAGCGTGACAGGGGGAGGCTACACCTTC.

The chain couples TRBV19 to TRBJ1-2; 9 nucleotides line up with TRBD1. Germline V gene lookup returns CDR1 LNHDA and CDR2 SQIVND (reference sequence). Trimming at V came to 4 bases and at J to 2 bases, leaving 5 bases not matched to a gene. This CDR3 has 15 amino acids. The DNA of the CDR3 is TGTGCCAGTAGTAGGACAGGGGTAGGGAACTATGGCTACACCTTC. Amino acid sequence: CASSRTGVGNYGYTF.

The rearrangement joins TRBV25-1 to TRBJ1-6; D possibly corresponds to TRBD1 (5 bases). This CDR3 contains 14 residues. The V gene's germline CDR1 is MGHDK and CDR2 SYGVNS. V lost 4 bases to trimming and J lost 7 bases, with 11 bases between them. DNA for the CDR3: TGTGCCAGCAGTGCTGACAGACAAAATTCACCCCTCCACTTT. Protein sequence: CASSADRQNSPLHF.

The chain employs TRBV5-3 and TRBJ2-2; 12 nucleotides line up with TRBD2. TRBV5-3 carries the ORF label, with uncertain function. The CDR3 totals 15 residues. V was clipped by 5 bases and J by 1 base; unmatched bases: 0. As DNA, the CDR3 is TGTGCCAGAAGGACTAGCGGGAGGAACACCGGGGAGCTGTTTTTT. Its translation: CARRTSGRNTGELFF.

This sequence joins TRBV3-1 (or the pseudogene TRBV3-2) and TRBJ1-4; TRBD1 is a possible D gene (6 bases). This CDR3 has 14 residues. CDR1 is LGHDT and CDR2 is YNNKEL in the germline V gene (reference sequence). V lost 2 bases to trimming and J lost 7 bases, with 11 bases between them. The CDR3 coding sequence is TGTGCCAGCAGCCAAAAAGGGGGTGGTGAAAAACTGTTTTTT. This sequence encodes CASSQKGGGEKLFF.

This chain uses TRBV6-6 with TRBJ2-1; unclear D gene. Germline V lookup: CDR1 MNHNY, CDR2 SVGAGI (reference sequence). The CDR3 sequence is 13 residues long. V lost 0 bases, J lost 10 bases, and 10 bases lay in between. This chain's CDR3 is CASSYSPVGEQFF. As DNA, the CDR3 is TGTGCCAGCAGTTACTCGCCTGTAGGCGAGCAGTTCTTC.

The J gene is TRBJ1-1, the V gene TRBV18; TRBD1 might be the D (5 bases). Between the trimmed V and J ends, which lost 6 bases and 2 bases, there was a span of 16 bases. CDR3 length: 15 amino acids. The germline V gene encodes CDR1 KGHSH and CDR2 LQKENI. The DNA for the CDR3 is TGTGCCAGCTCCCAGGAGGGGCTCCGAAACACTGAAGCTTTCTTT. This sequence encodes CASSQEGLRNTEAFF.

This chain uses TRBV2 with TRBJ1-4; D is unresolved. This CDR3 region has 12 residues. V lost 6 bases and J lost 5, with 7 bases in between. Per the germline V gene, CDR1 is SNHLY and CDR2 is FYNNEI. This CDR3 reads CASSERNEKLFF. The CDR3 DNA is TGTGCCAGCAGCGAACGAAATGAAAAACTGTTTTTT.

The gene calls are TRBV11-2 and TRBJ2-2, with 7 bases that match TRBD2. Trimming at V came to 6 bases and at J to 1 base, leaving 8 bases not matched to a gene. CDR1 and CDR2 (germline): SGHAT, FQNNGV. The CDR3 extends over 16 amino acids. DNA of the CDR3: TGTGCCAGCAGACAAAGAGCGGGGAGGAACACCGGGGAGCTGTTTTTT. Amino acid sequence: CASRQRAGRNTGELFF.

The rearrangement joins TRBV5-6 to TRBJ2-5; a weak D match, TRBD1 (5 bases). This CDR3 has 13 residues. The germline CDR1 and CDR2 sequences are SGHDT and YYEEEE. Trimming removed 5 bases at V and 4 bases at J, with 12 bases between. CDR3 DNA sequence: TGTGCCAGCAGAGAGGTAGGGGTAGAGACCCAGTACTTC. This translates into CASREVGVETQYF.

This sequence joins TRBV7-3 and TRBJ2-2; no definite D call. The CDR3 has 14 residues. Trimming removed 1 base from V and 2 bases from J, with 5 bases in between. Germline V gives CDR1 SGHTA, CDR2 FQGTGA. The CDR3 DNA sequence: TGTGCCAGCAGCTTAATCGCAAACACCGGGGAGCTGTTTTTT. Amino acids: CASSLIANTGELFF.

The chain has TRBV6-6 and TRBJ2-6; D not resolved. Germline-derived CDR1 and CDR2 are MNHNY and SVGAGI (reference sequence). V was trimmed by 6 bases and J by 3 bases, leaving 12 bases between them. The CDR3 spans 15 residues. CDR3 coding DNA: TGTGCCAGCAGATCCGCTGCAGTTGGGGCCAACGTCCTGACTTTC. It codes for CASRSAAVGANVLTF.

As regards this clone: Other DNA sequences in this sample translate to the same CDR3. The chain uses TRBV7-9 and TRBJ2-3, with no clear D. The ends were cut back, 3 bases at V and 1 base at J, with 5 bases in the middle. The length of the CDR3 is 13 residues. Germline assignment: CDR1 SEHNR and CDR2 FQNEAQ (reference sequence). The CDR3 spells CASSFGGTDTQYF. DNA for the CDR3: TGTGCCAGCAGCTTTGGAGGCACAGATACGCAGTATTTT.

The chain links TRBV10-3 to TRBJ1-4; D possibly corresponds to TRBD1 (5 bases). This CDR3 is 13 amino acids long. CDR1 and CDR2 from the germline V gene are ENHRY and SYGVKD. Trimming pared 7 bases from V and 3 bases from J, leaving 9 bases between. The CDR3 spells CAIMQGPNEKLFF. The CDR3 DNA follows: TGTGCCATCATGCAGGGCCCTAATGAAAAACTGTTTTTT.

With regard to this clone: The same CDR3 arises from other DNA sequences in this sample as well. The chain joins TRBV5-1 to TRBJ1-3; D perhaps matches TRBD1 (5 bases). Deletions cut 0 bases from V and 2 bases from J, with 6 bases between. The length of the CDR3 is 14 residues. The germline gives CDR1 SGHRS, CDR2 YFSETQ. CDR3 region: CASSLEGTGNTIYF. CDR3 coding DNA: TGCGCCAGCAGCTTGGAGGGGACTGGAAACACCATATATTTT.

The chain carries TRBV3-1 (or the pseudogene TRBV3-2) and TRBJ2-5, with TRBD1 matching over 7 bases. The CDR3 is 19 amino acids. CDR1 is LGHDT and CDR2 is YNNKEL in the germline V gene (reference sequence). With V trimmed by 0 bases and J by 6 bases, 19 bases remained unmatched. The CDR3 reads CASSQDVKAGGAPPKTQYF. CDR3 in DNA: TGTGCCAGCAGCCAAGATGTTAAGGCAGGGGGTGCCCCCCCGAAGACCCAGTACTTC.

The genes are TRBV30 and TRBJ1-4; the D gene is possibly TRBD1 (6 bases). CDR1 is GTSNPN and CDR2 is SVGIG in the germline V gene (reference sequence). The V end lost 4 bases, the J end lost 5 bases, and 14 bases lay between the germline ends. This CDR3 has 14 residues. The CDR3 sequence: CAWNQGISNEKLFF. DNA for the CDR3: TGTGCCTGGAATCAGGGGATCTCGAATGAAAAACTGTTTTTT.

This rearrangement joins TRBV7-8 to TRBJ2-7; no reliable D call. The V gene's germline CDR1 is SGHVS and CDR2 FQNEAQ. CDR3 length equals 15 residues. With 0 bases removed from V and 6 bases from J, the gap between germline ends came to 15 bases. The CDR3 sequence is CASSLAQSFPTEQYF. CDR3 DNA: TGTGCCAGCAGCTTAGCGCAATCCTTCCCTACCGAGCAGTACTTC.

This chain connects TRBV9 to TRBJ2-2; 11 bases line up with TRBD1. The CDR3 spans 15 residues. After removal of 7 bases from V and 4 bases from J, the junction contained 6 bases not matched to a gene. CDR1 is SGDLS, CDR2 YYNGEE, per germline. CDR3 loop: CASSTGTGGTGELFF. In nucleotides, the CDR3 is TGTGCCAGCTCGACGGGGACAGGGGGCACCGGGGAGCTGTTTTTT.

The chain combines TRBV3-1 (or the pseudogene TRBV3-2) with TRBJ1-1; no definite D call. The V end lost 7 bases, the J end lost 4 bases, and 16 bases lay between the germline ends. This CDR3 has 14 amino acids. Germline V gene data show CDR1 as LGHDT and CDR2 as YNNKEL (reference sequence). The CDR3 protein is CASKQGRLSTEAFF. In DNA form, the CDR3 reads TGTGCCAGCAAGCAAGGGCGGTTGAGCACTGAAGCTTTCTTT.

This chain links TRBV19 with TRBJ2-5, with 10 bases identical to TRBD1. The CDR3 has 15 amino acids. V trimming: 6 bases; J trimming: 5 bases; junction bases outside the gene matches: 9. Germline CDR1 reads LNHDA; CDR2 reads SQIVND (reference sequence). The CDR3 DNA follows: TGTGCCAGTAGACCTAGACAGGGGGCGAGGGAGACCCAGTACTTC. This gives the protein CASRPRQGARETQYF.

The J gene is TRBJ2-2, the V gene TRBV6-4, with D unclear. Between the trimmed V and J ends, which lost 1 base and 0 bases, there was a span of 6 bases. The CDR3 loop spans 15 amino acids. Germline V lookup: CDR1 MRHNA, CDR2 SNTAGT. The CDR3 spells CASSDFATNTGELFF. The CDR3, as DNA: TGTGCCAGCAGTGACTTTGCAACGAACACCGGGGAGCTGTTTTTT.

This chain connects TRBV29-1 to TRBJ1-2; maybe TRBD1 (5 bases). Per the germline V gene, CDR1 is SQVTM and CDR2 is ANQGSEA. The CDR3 is made up of 14 amino acids. The ends were cut back, 1 base at V and 3 bases at J, with 12 bases in the middle. DNA for the CDR3: TGCAGCGTTGAAGGTTCAATCAGGGACTATGGCTACACCTTC. Its translation: CSVEGSIRDYGYTF.

V usage is TRBV6-1 and J usage is TRBJ1-6, with D uncertain. Germline CDR1 is MNHNS and CDR2 is SASEGT. Trimming removed 1 base at V and 7 bases at J, with 11 bases between. CDR3 length: 15 amino acids. The CDR3 DNA reads TGTGCCAGCAGTGAAGTATGGACGAACAATTCACCCCTCCACTTT. Translation: CASSEVWTNNSPLHF.

The V gene is TRBV9, the J gene TRBJ2-1, with 9 bases fitting TRBD2. The CDR3 totals 15 residues. CDR1 and CDR2 from the germline V gene are SGDLS and YYNGEE. Trimming removed 6 bases from V and 3 bases from J; junction bases left unmatched: 7. CDR3: CASTPGLADYNEQFF. The CDR3 DNA is TGTGCCAGCACCCCGGGACTAGCTGACTACAATGAGCAGTTCTTC.

This sequence joins TRBV28 and TRBJ2-3; D remains ambiguous. The CDR3 has 15 residues. Germline loops: CDR1 MDHEN, CDR2 SYDVKM. Trimming shortened V by 4 bases and J by 8 bases, and 19 bases separated the two germline ends. For the CDR3, the DNA is TGTGCCAGCAGTTCTGGCTACCCCGGCCAACTTACGCAGTATTTT. Protein: CASSSGYPGQLTQYF.

This chain connects TRBV12-3 or TRBV12-4 to TRBJ1-1; D remains unclear. This CDR3 is built from 13 residues. Trimming cost V 1 base and J 5 bases, with 8 bases left between them. This CDR3 is CASSLGVQTEAFF. CDR3 coding DNA: TGTGCCAGCAGTTTAGGAGTTCAGACTGAAGCTTTCTTT.

This chain connects TRBV7-3 to TRBJ2-1, with D possibly TRBD2 on 6 matching bases. In germline, CDR1 is SGHTA, CDR2 FQGTGA. V was trimmed by 7 bases and J by 8 bases, leaving 18 bases between them. CDR3 length equals 14 residues. The CDR3 DNA follows: TGTGCCAGCAATGAATGGGGGGTAAGCGATGAGCAGTTCTTC. As protein: CASNEWGVSDEQFF.

The chain has TRBV29-1 and TRBJ1-1, with D tentatively TRBD1 (6 bases). Germline values: CDR1 SQVTM, CDR2 ANQGSEA. The CDR3 covers 10 residues. V was clipped by 7 bases and J by 8 bases, with 11 bases between them. CDR3 bases: TGCAGCGCCCAAGACAGGGAAGCTTTCTTT. Its protein is CSAQDREAFF.

J is TRBJ1-5 and V is TRBV28, with D possibly being TRBD1 (5 bases). The V end lost 8 bases, the J end lost 0 bases, and 20 bases lay between the germline ends. Germline V CDR1 and CDR2: MDHEN, SYDVKM. The CDR3 extends over 17 amino acids. CDR3 in DNA: TGTGCCAGCTGTTATCGTGGTGGGGCCTATAGCAATCAGCCCCAGCATTTT. This gives the protein CASCYRGGAYSNQPQHF.